The 28 T cell receptor beta chains in this list originate from one sample, sequenced in a study of CD8 T cells in Susac syndrome. Roughly 0.45 to 1 ug RNA was reverse transcribed with random hexamers. From the immunoSEQ multiplex PCR reads, TCRdb called clonotypes with MiXCR, one entry per CDR3 protein. The data show more than 150,000 distinct CDR3 sequences, with almost 96% seen just once and 0.09% to 0.1% held by the top ten. The material sequenced was CD4+ T cells from PBMCs. The origin of the receptors is a human donor with Susac syndrome.

The CDR3 reads CATAGSGNEQFF. CDR3 DNA sequence: TGTGCCACAGCAGGGTCGGGAAATGAGCAGTTCTTC. This sequence joins TRBV24-1 and TRBJ2-1; D could derive from TRBD1 or TRBD2 (5 bases each). Between the trimmed V and J ends, which lost 10 bases and 7 bases, there was a span of 13 bases. The CDR3 length is 12 residues. Germline lookup yields CDR1 KGHDR and CDR2 SFDVKD.

This clonotype was recorded only once. The V call is TRBV9, the J call TRBJ1-2; 7 bases agree with TRBD1. The CDR3 is 15 residues long. CDR1 is SGDLS, CDR2 YYNGEE, per germline. After removal of 3 bases from V and 2 bases from J, the junction contained 7 bases not matched to a gene. The CDR3 region is CASSGDSGYNYGYTF. The CDR3 nucleotides read TGTGCCAGCAGCGGGGACAGCGGATACAACTATGGCTACACCTTC.

The V and J genes are TRBV5-4 and TRBJ2-3; 7 bases align to TRBD1. CDR3 length equals 14 residues. The junction had 6 bases not matched to a gene; V was cut back by 4 bases and J by 4 bases. Germline CDR1 is SGHNT and CDR2 is YYREEE (reference sequence). The CDR3 DNA follows: TGTGCCAGCAGCGAGACAGGGCTCGCAGATACGCAGTATTTT. Translated, it gives CASSETGLADTQYF.

The chain has TRBV12-3 or TRBV12-4 and TRBJ1-4; TRBD1 matches at 8 bases. Trimming removed 5 bases from V and 5 bases from J; junction bases left unmatched: 7. CDR3 length equals 15 residues. The CDR3 nucleotides read TGTGCCAGCAGTCGAGGACAGGGCCCCAATGAAAAACTGTTTTTT. Amino acid sequence: CASSRGQGPNEKLFF.

The genes are TRBV2 and TRBJ2-2, with D possibly TRBD1 on 5 matching bases. CDR1 and CDR2 (germline): SNHLY, FYNNEI. Trimming removed 5 bases at V and 4 bases at J, with 8 bases between. This CDR3 region has 13 residues. The CDR3: CASSSRGTGELFF. The CDR3 DNA is TGTGCCAGCAGTTCTAGGGGCACCGGGGAGCTGTTTTTT.

CDR3 nucleotide sequence: TGCAGCGTTGAAGCCCCCGACAGGGTAGGGGAGCAGTACTTC. The encoded protein is CSVEAPDRVGEQYF. This chain uses TRBV29-1 with TRBJ2-7; TRBD1 matches 7 bases. The J segment lost 7 bases and the V segment lost 1 base, leaving 10 bases of the junction unmatched. CDR3 length: 14 amino acids. CDR1 is SQVTM and CDR2 is ANQGSEA in the germline V gene.

The rearrangement joins TRBV12-3 or TRBV12-4 to TRBJ1-1, with D hard to call. The CDR3 contains 14 residues. Trimming cost V 4 bases and J 4 bases, with 13 bases left between them. CDR3 protein: CASSSRILPTEAFF. CDR3 sequence (DNA): TGTGCCAGCAGTTCTCGGATTTTGCCCACTGAAGCTTTCTTT.

The V call is TRBV7-6, the J call TRBJ1-4; TRBD1 matches 12 bases. J was trimmed by 8 bases and V by 5 bases; bases with no gene match: 3. Germline CDR1 SGHVS, CDR2 FNYEAQ. This CDR3 is 14 amino acids long. The CDR3 DNA follows: TGTGCCAGCAGCGGGACAGGGGGCGAGGAAAAACTGTTTTTT. Its protein is CASSGTGGEEKLFF.

The V gene is TRBV5-6, the J gene TRBJ2-2; TRBD2 agrees at 9 bases. The CDR3 loop spans 14 amino acids. The germline gives CDR1 SGHDT, CDR2 YYEEEE. Unmatched junction bases numbered 6, after V lost 4 bases and J lost 8 bases. The CDR3 here is CASSMRGGRGELFF. CDR3 DNA: TGTGCCAGCAGCATGCGGGGGGGCCGTGGGGAGCTGTTTTTT.

V is TRBV25-1 and J is TRBJ1-1; no firm D call. The CDR3 is 13 residues long. V was trimmed by 0 bases and J by 11 bases, leaving 13 bases between them. Germline assignment: CDR1 MGHDK and CDR2 SYGVNS. The CDR3 sequence is CASSEYWEMRAFF. In DNA, the CDR3 is TGTGCCAGCAGTGAATATTGGGAGATGCGGGCTTTCTTT.

The V gene is TRBV6-5, the J gene TRBJ2-7; no reliable D call. The V and J ends lost 2 bases and 0 bases respectively, with 11 bases between them. The CDR3 runs to 15 residues. The germline V gene has CDR1 MNHEY and CDR2 SVGAGI. CDR3 residues: CASSYDPMSSYEQYF. CDR3 DNA: TGTGCCAGCAGTTACGATCCCATGAGCTCCTACGAGCAGTACTTC.

The chain employs TRBV4-2 and TRBJ2-3; 10 bases align to TRBD1. The CDR3 runs to 18 residues. Germline V gene data show CDR1 as LGHNA and CDR2 as YNFKEQ. V lost 0 bases and J lost 4; bases outside the gene matches: 10. The CDR3 sequence: CASSQDPPTGGWADTQYF. In DNA form, the CDR3 reads TGTGCCAGCAGCCAAGATCCCCCGACAGGGGGCTGGGCAGATACGCAGTATTTT.

The V gene is TRBV28, the J gene TRBJ2-3; 9 positions match TRBD1. CDR3 size: 17 residues. Germline V lookup: CDR1 MDHEN, CDR2 SYDVKM. V gave up 6 bases and J gave up 5 bases; unmatched junction bases: 15. CDR3 sequence: CASRVPGQGEEEDTQYF. The CDR3 bases are TGTGCCAGCAGAGTCCCGGGACAGGGTGAGGAGGAAGATACGCAGTATTTT.

The chain carries TRBV14 and TRBJ2-5; D unclear. The germline V gene has CDR1 SGHDN and CDR2 FVKESK. Trimming left V 0 bases short and J 5 bases short, with 13 bases between. CDR3 length: 15 residues. CDR3 loop: CASSQDQNSVETQYF. DNA for the CDR3: TGTGCCAGCAGCCAAGATCAGAACAGCGTGGAGACCCAGTACTTC.

This sequence joins TRBV6-2 or TRBV6-3 and TRBJ1-5; D remains unclear. The CDR3 runs 16 residues. Germline V gene lookup returns CDR1 MNHEY and CDR2 SVGEGT. V lost 7 bases, J lost 0 bases, and 16 bases lay in between. CDR3 amino acids: CASTASTHYSNQPQHF. The CDR3 DNA sequence: TGTGCCAGCACCGCTTCTACCCATTATAGCAATCAGCCCCAGCATTTT.

The CDR3 reads CAWTSRRRGETQYF. DNA of the CDR3: TGTGCCTGGACCAGCAGGAGAAGAGGGGAGACCCAGTACTTC. V usage is TRBV30 and J usage is TRBJ2-5; a weak D match, TRBD2 (5 bases). There are 14 residues in the CDR3. V gave up 4 bases and J gave up 5 bases, with 17 bases separating them. Germline-derived CDR1 and CDR2 are GTSNPN and SVGIG (reference sequence).

The rearrangement links TRBV25-1 to TRBJ2-1; D is uncertain. V lost 6 bases to trimming and J lost 0 bases, with 12 bases between them. CDR1 and CDR2 (germline): MGHDK, SYGVNS. This CDR3 comprises 15 residues. CDR3 coding DNA: TGTGCCAGCAGAGAGCCTGGACGCTCCTACAATGAGCAGTTCTTC. This translates into CASREPGRSYNEQFF. Combining the CDR3 with reference TRBV25-1 and TRBJ2-1 gives the whole variable domain EADIYQTPRYLVIGTGKKITLECSQTMGHDKMYWYQQDPGMELHLIHYSYGVNSTEKGDLSSESTVSRIRTEHFPLTLESARPSHTSQYLCASREPGRSYNEQFFGPGTRLTVL.

The chain carries TRBV3-1 and TRBJ2-3; D might be TRBD2 (5 bases). Germline loops: CDR1 LGHDT, CDR2 YNNKEL (reference sequence). The CDR3 runs 16 residues. Trimming left V 0 bases short and J 4 bases short, with 14 bases between. The CDR3 coding sequence is TGTGCCAGCAGCCAAGAACTATTCCGGGGTTCAGATACGCAGTATTTT. Translated, it gives CASSQELFRGSDTQYF.

This clonotype was seen a single time. The V gene is TRBV12-3 or TRBV12-4, the J gene TRBJ1-1; possible D gene TRBD1, 5 bases. Trimming left V 5 bases short and J 7 bases short, with 11 bases between. The CDR3 spans 12 residues. For the CDR3, the DNA is TGTGCCAGCAGTCGGGACCTAGGTGAAGCTTTCTTT. This encodes CASSRDLGEAFF.

The chain uses TRBV20-1 and TRBJ2-5; the D gene is possibly TRBD2 (6 bases). Per the germline V gene, CDR1 is DFQATT and CDR2 is SNEGSKA (reference sequence). The CDR3 runs 14 residues. The V end was cut by 6 bases, the J end by 1 base, with 15 bases between. In DNA, the CDR3 is TGCAGTGCCAACCCCGGGACTCTCCAAGAGACCCAGTACTTC. The encoded protein is CSANPGTLQETQYF.

The V call is TRBV7-9, the J call TRBJ1-4; TRBD1 aligns across 7 bases. The junction had 5 bases not matched to a gene; V was cut back by 4 bases and J by 0 bases. Germline values: CDR1 SEHNR, CDR2 FQNEAQ (reference sequence). This CDR3 comprises 16 residues. CDR3 protein: CASSSDRVATNEKLFF. CDR3 DNA sequence: TGTGCCAGCAGCTCCGACAGGGTTGCAACTAATGAAAAACTGTTTTTT.

This clonotype has just one count. V usage is TRBV4-1 and J usage is TRBJ2-3; 8 bases fit TRBD2. V dropped 5 bases and J dropped 1; count of bases not matched to a gene: 8. This CDR3 has 16 amino acids. The V gene's germline CDR1 is MGHRA and CDR2 YSYEKL. The CDR3 DNA reads as TGCGCCAGCAGCTCCGGGGGGGGGCCCGGCACAGATACGCAGTATTTT. Its protein is CASSSGGGPGTDTQYF.

This clonotype was found once. The chain is built from TRBV7-3 and TRBJ2-3, with D possibly being TRBD1 (5 bases). This CDR3 has 13 amino acids. The germline V gene encodes CDR1 SGHTA and CDR2 FQGTGA. V shed 8 bases and J shed 0 bases, with 9 bases lying between them. This CDR3 is CASGQPSTDTQYF. DNA of the CDR3: TGTGCCAGCGGACAACCTAGCACAGATACGCAGTATTTT.

This rearrangement joins TRBV12-3 or TRBV12-4 to TRBJ2-3; 11 positions agree with TRBD1. CDR3 size: 15 residues. Unmatched junction bases numbered 8, after V lost 7 bases and J lost 5 bases. CDR3 coding DNA: TGTGCCAGCACCCCGGGGACAGGGGGAATAGATACGCAGTATTTT. Protein product: CASTPGTGGIDTQYF.

This chain connects TRBV30 to TRBJ2-5; the match to TRBD2 covers 10 bases. Germline trimming cut 2 bases from V and 4 bases from J; bases unmatched to any gene: 4. The CDR3 spans 14 residues. Germline CDR1 is GTSNPN and CDR2 is SVGIG (reference sequence). CDR3 coding DNA: TGTGCCTGGAGTCCACTAGCGGGGAGAGAGACCCAGTACTTC. Protein product: CAWSPLAGRETQYF.

This chain links TRBV27 with TRBJ1-1; D call uncertain. The CDR3 extends over 13 amino acids. V was clipped by 6 bases and J by 3 bases, with 11 bases between them. CDR1 is MNHEY, CDR2 SMNVEV, per germline (reference sequence). The CDR3 loop is CASSRPGDTEAFF. In DNA form, the CDR3 reads TGTGCCAGCAGCCGGCCTGGGGACACTGAAGCTTTCTTT.

Only one count was recorded for this clonotype. The V call is TRBV9, the J call TRBJ2-3; D call uncertain. The V end was cut by 0 bases, the J end by 1 base, with 12 bases between. Germline V lookup: CDR1 SGDLS, CDR2 YYNGEE. This CDR3 is 16 amino acids long. DNA of the CDR3: TGTGCCAGCAGCGTAGCGTGGCAGACCCGCACAGATACGCAGTATTTT. Translated, it gives CASSVAWQTRTDTQYF.

The chain is built from TRBV20-1 and TRBJ2-7, with a weak D call TRBD1 (6 bases). The CDR3 has 10 residues. Germline values: CDR1 DFQATT, CDR2 SNEGSKA (reference sequence). The CDR3 loop is CQGQPYEQYF. The CDR3 DNA reads as TGCCAGGGGCAGCCCTACGAGCAGTACTTC.